This T cell receptor beta chain was recovered during a study of blood T cell repertoires in COVID-19. Allocation to cohorts depended on clinical history reported by the participants. For this clone: In the same sample, other DNA sequences code for this CDR3.

In germline, CDR1 is SGHTA, CDR2 FQGNSA. The CDR3 is made up of 13 amino acids. Trimming cost V 1 base and J 7 bases, with 8 bases left between them. TCRdb's table, derived via immunoSEQ multiplex PCR, lists solely in-frame clones and lacks some. The profile shows some 320,000 clones, roughly nine tenths of them singletons. This sequence originates from a man aged 55 to 70 who had recovered from COVID-19. Sequenced input: PBMCs or T cells enriched from blood (not recorded which). The chain employs TRBV7-2 and TRBJ1-5; no reliable D call. The CDR3 DNA reads as TGTGCCAGCAGCTTAGGTGGGAGACAGCCCCAGCATTTT. It encodes CASSLGGRQPQHF. The full variable domain, with the rest looked up from reference TRBV7-2 and TRBJ1-5, is GAGVSQSPSNKVTEKGKDVELRCDPISGHTALYWYRQSLGQGLEFLIYFQGNSAPDKSGLPSDRFSAERTGGSVSTLTIQRTQQEDSAVYLCASSLGGRQPQHFGDGTRLSIL.